This T cell receptor (beta chain) came from a study of blood T cell repertoires in COVID-19. Looking at the study overall: From the United States, Italy and Spain came samples of acute and convalescent COVID-19. Nucleic acid was either cDNA or gDNA, and it came from T cells, B-cell-depleted T cells, or PBMCs.

Assay: immunoSEQ multiplex PCR; the TCRdb copy retains only in-frame clones and omits some. The profile shows 200,000 to 250,000 clones, just under 90% of them singletons. CDR3 length: 11 amino acids. Per the germline V gene, CDR1 is MNHEY and CDR2 is SVGEGT. Between the trimmed V and J ends, which lost 3 bases and 9 bases, there was a span of 6 bases. Individuals aged about 18 to 90 years were recruited from fewer than 25 US areas. Allocation to cohorts depended on clinical history reported by the participants. This rearrangement joins TRBV6-2 or TRBV6-3 to TRBJ2-1; the D is unclear. This receptor was taken from a man in his fifties or sixties who had been exposed to COVID-19. The material sequenced was PBMCs or T cells enriched from blood (not recorded which). CDR3 protein: CASSYFREQFF. CDR3 DNA: TGTGCCAGCAGTTATTTTCGTGAGCAGTTCTTC.